This T cell receptor beta chain was retrieved from a study of vaccination effects on CD4 cells after COVID-19. By share of the sample, this clone is medium-sized. Antigen unknown. Using viral peptide pools, the ViraFEST assay grew out antigen-specific CD4+ T cells prior to sequencing. The culture ran for less than 12 days, and then CD4+ T cells were isolated. By PCR, the person was confirmed to have had SARS-CoV-2 infection between March and December 2020. Either the mRNA-1273 or the BNT162b2 vaccine was given to participants as two doses. For each well, two million PBMC were cultured with 8 to 10 IU/ml IL-2 and 8.5 to 10 ug/ml peptides. This CDR3 contains 14 residues. Between the trimmed V and J ends, which lost 4 bases and 4 bases, there was a span of 14 bases. Germline V gene sequence: CDR1 MNHEY, CDR2 SVGAGI. Here immunoSEQ multiplex PCR was the method, and the copy in TCRdb shows in-frame clones only, minus some. The data show roughly 15,000 clones, 80% seen once.

The clonotype comes from a human donor who had a prior SARS-CoV-2 infection. V is TRBV6-5 and J is TRBJ2-7, with D unclear. The source material was CD4+ T cells from PBMCs cultured with SARS-CoV-2 spike peptides, sampled after COVID-19 vaccination. The DNA for the CDR3 is TGTGCCAGCAGTTCTGGGCCCAGACGTTACGAGCAGTACTTC. Translating gives CASSSGPRRYEQYF.